A single sample is the source of the 29 T cell receptor beta chains below, sequenced in a study of cytomegalovirus exposure and HLA in healthy donors. 60 Vbeta and 13 Jbeta primers were used in PCR. The data were produced by immunoSEQ multiplex PCR, yet TCRdb's version contains in-frame clones alone and is incomplete. The sample has fewer than 120,000 clones; around 83% are singletons. The specimen sequenced was PBMCs. Receptors originate from a woman aged 60-70 years in good health and CMV-seropositive.

As for this clone: The same CDR3 arises from other DNA sequences in this sample as well. The genes are TRBV28 and TRBJ2-7; 8 positions match TRBD2. The V gene's germline CDR1 is MDHEN and CDR2 SYDVKM. There are 13 residues in the CDR3. The trim removed 6 bases at V and 3 bases at J, leaving 4 bases unmatched. The CDR3 protein is CASRSGGRYEQYF. Here the CDR3 DNA reads TGTGCCAGCAGGTCGGGAGGGCGCTACGAGCAGTACTTC.

In its sample, this clone was seen a few times. The chain employs TRBV18 and TRBJ2-5; D is perhaps TRBD1 (6 bases). Trimming shortened V by 6 bases and J by 4 bases, and 18 bases separated the two germline ends. Germline assignment: CDR1 KGHSH and CDR2 LQKENI. The CDR3 has 15 residues. CDR3 coding DNA: TGTGCCAGCTCTCGGTCTTACAGGGAAGGAGAGACCCAGTACTTC. The encoded protein is CASSRSYREGETQYF.

CDR3 in DNA: TGTGCCAGCAGCTTGGCCGAGGGGGCTCCCGCCTATGGCTACACCTTC. It yields the protein CASSLAEGAPAYGYTF. The chain links TRBV5-5 to TRBJ1-2; TRBD1 agrees at 7 bases. V lost 0 bases to trimming and J lost 4 bases; unmatched junction nucleotides: 9. The CDR3 extends over 16 amino acids. The germline gives CDR1 SGHKS, CDR2 YYEKEE (reference sequence).

The gene calls are TRBV7-2 and TRBJ1-5; D is uncertain. The CDR3 has 13 amino acids. V lost 0 bases and J lost 10, with 10 bases in between. In germline, CDR1 is SGHTA, CDR2 FQGNSA. The CDR3 region has the DNA TGTGCCAGCAGCTTAGCCCTTGTCCCCCCCCAGCATTTT. Translated: CASSLALVPPQHF.

The chain carries TRBV9 and TRBJ2-7; TRBD2 aligns across 7 bases. The CDR3 has 15 residues. Germline V gene data show CDR1 as SGDLS and CDR2 as YYNGEE. With V trimmed by 1 base and J by 3 bases, 7 bases remained unmatched. The CDR3 spells CASSVRSGTYYEQYF. In DNA form, the CDR3 reads TGTGCCAGCAGCGTACGAAGCGGGACGTACTACGAGCAGTACTTC.

The sample holds a few counts of this clone. CDR3 nucleotide sequence: TGTGCCAGCAGCCCGGGCGAAGAGCGGGGCTCCTACGAGCAGTACTTC. Its protein is CASSPGEERGSYEQYF. This chain links TRBV6-8 with TRBJ2-7, with 7 bases matching TRBD2. There are 16 residues in the CDR3. CDR1 is MNHGY and CDR2 is SAAAGT in the germline V gene. Germline trimming cut 6 bases from V and 0 bases from J; bases unmatched to any gene: 11.

The chain has TRBV4-1 and TRBJ2-1; 8 nucleotides agree with TRBD2. Germline V gene lookup returns CDR1 MGHRA and CDR2 YSYEKL. J lost 0 bases, V lost 1 base, and 5 bases had no gene match. The CDR3 has 17 amino acids. The chain's CDR3 is CASSQVLAGGSYNEQFF. The CDR3 region has the DNA TGCGCCAGCAGCCAAGTGTTGGCGGGAGGCTCCTACAATGAGCAGTTCTTC.

The chain couples TRBV7-9 to TRBJ2-1, with D uncertain. V lost 1 base and J 1 base, leaving 8 bases between the germline ends. Per the germline V gene, CDR1 is SEHNR and CDR2 is FQNEAQ (reference sequence). The CDR3 is 15 amino acids. CDR3 DNA: TGTGCCAGCAGCTTAGGGGCGAGTTCCTACAATGAGCAGTTCTTC. This translates into CASSLGASSYNEQFF.

This sequence joins TRBV5-1 and TRBJ2-7; D gene uncertain. V gave up 3 bases and J gave up 2 bases, with 3 bases separating them. This CDR3 has 11 residues. CDR1 is SGHRS and CDR2 is YFSETQ in the germline V gene. The CDR3 spells CASSSTYEQYF. CDR3 nucleotides: TGCGCCAGCAGCTCAACCTACGAGCAGTACTTC.

V gene TRBV20-1 combines with J gene TRBJ1-2; D not certain. Deletions cut 5 bases from V and 3 bases from J, with 4 bases between. This CDR3 contains 10 residues. CDR1 and CDR2 from the germline V gene are DFQATT and SNEGSKA (reference sequence). CDR3 protein: CSAPDYGYTF. The CDR3, as DNA: TGCAGTGCTCCAGACTATGGCTACACCTTC.

V and J are TRBV2 and TRBJ2-5, with 7 nucleotides matching TRBD1. CDR1 and CDR2 (germline): SNHLY, FYNNEI. There are 13 residues in the CDR3. V was pared by 11 bases and J by 5 bases, with 11 bases of the junction left unmatched. CDR3: CAGAGGGSETQYF. The CDR3 DNA is TGTGCCGGGGCAGGGGGTGGATCGGAGACCCAGTACTTC.

V usage is TRBV7-6 and J usage is TRBJ2-7; 11 nucleotides line up with TRBD2. CDR1 and CDR2 (germline): SGHVS, FNYEAQ. CDR3 size: 14 residues. The V and J ends lost 2 bases and 3 bases, in that order; junction bases with no gene match: 0. The CDR3 loop is CASSLTSGSYEQYF. CDR3 DNA: TGTGCCAGCAGCTTAACTAGCGGGAGCTACGAGCAGTACTTC.

This chain links TRBV7-3 with TRBJ2-1; the match to TRBD2 covers 11 bases. Germline CDR1 SGHTA, CDR2 FQGTGA. V shed 5 bases and J 15 bases; nucleotides not matched to a gene: 9. The CDR3 runs 13 residues. The DNA of the CDR3 is TGTGCCAGCAGCATACCGGGACTAGCGGTCGTGTTCTTC. It specifies CASSIPGLAVVFF.

This chain links TRBV9 with TRBJ2-2; TRBD1 matches at 10 bases. V lost 3 bases to trimming and J lost 5 bases; unmatched junction nucleotides: 4. The CDR3 has 15 residues. The germline gives CDR1 SGDLS, CDR2 YYNGEE. The CDR3 nucleotides read TGTGCCAGCAGCGCCCGGACAGGGGGTACCGGGGAGCTGTTTTTT. Translation gives CASSARTGGTGELFF.

The rearrangement links TRBV6-6 to TRBJ1-1, with unresolved D. V lost 7 bases and J lost 11, with 23 bases in between. The CDR3 has 14 residues. Germline CDR1 MNHNY, CDR2 SVGAGI (reference sequence). CDR3 DNA sequence: TGTGCCAGCATGAGAGATCCGGGTCTCTGGAGGGCTTTCTTT. This encodes CASMRDPGLWRAFF.

The V and J genes are TRBV6-1 and TRBJ1-6; 8 bases map to TRBD1. The CDR3 is 15 amino acids. CDR1 is MNHNS and CDR2 is SASEGT in the germline V gene. Unmatched junction bases numbered 2, after V lost 6 bases and J lost 1 base. The CDR3 nucleotides read TGTGCCAGCAGACAGGGGGTATCCTATAATTCACCCCTCCACTTT. Translating it yields CASRQGVSYNSPLHF.

J is TRBJ1-1 and V is TRBV19, with TRBD1 as a possible D gene (6 bases). The V and J ends lost 4 bases and 7 bases respectively, with 13 bases between them. The germline CDR1 and CDR2 sequences are LNHDA and SQIVND (reference sequence). The CDR3 has 13 residues. The CDR3 nucleotides read TGTGCCAGTAGTACAGGAGACAGGTATGAAGCTTTCTTT. The encoded protein is CASSTGDRYEAFF. The whole variable domain, remainder taken from reference TRBV19 and TRBJ1-1, is DGGITQSPKYLFRKEGQNVTLSCEQNLNHDAMYWYRQDPGQGLRLIYYSQIVNDFQKGDIAEGYSVSREKKESFPLTVTSAQKNPTAFYLCASSTGDRYEAFFGQGTRLTVV.

The chain links TRBV29-1 to TRBJ2-1, with TRBD2 identical over 14 bases. The length of the CDR3 is 13 residues. Germline V gene data show CDR1 as SQVTM and CDR2 as ANQGSEA. CDR3 DNA sequence: TGCAGTGCTGGGACTAGCGGGAGCAATGAGCAGTTCTTC. It encodes CSAGTSGSNEQFF.

The chain combines TRBV4-1 with TRBJ2-3; 8 bases agree with TRBD2. From germline, CDR1 is MGHRA and CDR2 YSYEKL. This CDR3 comprises 15 residues. V was pared by 4 bases and J by 1 base, with 4 bases of the junction left unmatched. CDR3 in amino acids: CASSLGRAGTDTQYF. CDR3 coding DNA: TGCGCCAGCAGCCTCGGGAGGGCCGGCACAGATACGCAGTATTTT.

The chain employs TRBV15 and TRBJ2-5; D possibly corresponds to TRBD1 (6 bases). Germline values: CDR1 LNHNV, CDR2 YYDKDF (reference sequence). This CDR3 has 15 amino acids. V lost 1 base and J 4 bases, leaving 13 bases between the germline ends. DNA of the CDR3: TGTGCCACCAGCAGAGGTCGACAGGACGGAGAGACCCAGTACTTC. Amino acid sequence: CATSRGRQDGETQYF.

The chain joins TRBV5-1 to TRBJ2-5; D may be TRBD1 (5 bases). The end of the DNA is better explained by TRBJ2-7, so the J call may be wrong. The CDR3 length is 16 residues. Germline V CDR1 and CDR2: SGHRS, YFSETQ. Here the CDR3 reads CASSLSAGPYSYEQYF. The CDR3 DNA reads TGCGCCAGCAGCTTGAGCGCAGGGCCCTACTCCTACGAGCAGTACTTC.

Notes on this clone: Other DNA sequences of this sample code for an identical CDR3. The chain couples TRBV5-1 to TRBJ1-3, with D possibly TRBD1 on 5 matching bases. The V end was cut by 5 bases, the J end by 7 bases, with 16 bases between. Germline-derived CDR1 and CDR2 are SGHRS and YFSETQ. CDR3 length equals 14 residues. The CDR3 protein is CASSHGSRGNTIYF. The DNA for the CDR3 is TGCGCCAGCAGTCACGGGTCGCGGGGGAACACCATATATTTT.

The chain combines TRBV28 with TRBJ2-2; 7 nucleotides align to TRBD2. The CDR3 is 12 amino acids. The germline V gene has CDR1 MDHEN and CDR2 SYDVKM. After removal of 5 bases from V and 6 bases from J, the junction contained 0 bases not matched to a gene. The CDR3 sequence is CASSGLAGELFF. CDR3 coding DNA: TGTGCCAGCAGTGGACTAGCCGGGGAGCTGTTTTTT.

The CDR3 DNA follows: TGTGCCAGCAGCCAAGATAGGGTAGCGTTCTACGAGCAGTACTTC. It specifies CASSQDRVAFYEQYF. V usage is TRBV4-2 and J usage is TRBJ2-7, with TRBD2 as a possible D gene (5 bases). V lost 0 bases to trimming and J lost 3 bases, with 12 bases between them. This CDR3 spans 15 amino acids. In germline, CDR1 is LGHNA, CDR2 YNFKEQ.

The J gene is TRBJ1-1, the V gene TRBV4-1, with 10 bases matching TRBD1. J gave up 12 bases and V 2 bases, and 9 bases lay outside the gene matches. Germline V CDR1 and CDR2: MGHRA, YSYEKL. This CDR3 spans 14 amino acids. CDR3 region: CASSQPLGTGVPFF. The CDR3 DNA reads TGCGCCAGCAGCCAACCCCTCGGGACAGGGGTACCTTTCTTT.

The chain couples TRBV25-1 to TRBJ2-3, with 7 bases identical to TRBD2. The CDR3 runs 14 residues. Germline CDR1 MGHDK, CDR2 SYGVNS. V was clipped by 7 bases and J by 3 bases; unmatched bases: 7. The CDR3 DNA reads as TGTGCCAGCACCCTTGCGGGAGAAACAGATACGCAGTATTTT. It specifies CASTLAGETDTQYF.

This rearrangement joins TRBV7-2 to TRBJ2-1; 12 positions agree with TRBD2. Looked up from germline, CDR1 is SGHTA and CDR2 is FQGNSA. The CDR3 is 17 amino acids. The V segment lost 3 bases and the J segment 0 bases; nucleotides outside the gene matches: 3. As DNA, the CDR3 is TGTGCCAGCAGCTTGGGACTAGCGGGTAGCTCCTACAATGAGCAGTTCTTC. This sequence encodes CASSLGLAGSSYNEQFF.

V gene TRBV28 combines with J gene TRBJ1-1, with 7 bases lining up with TRBD1. The CDR3 is 15 residues long. V was pared by 2 bases and J by 1 base, with 4 bases of the junction left unmatched. CDR1 and CDR2 (germline): MDHEN, SYDVKM. The CDR3 coding sequence is TGTGCCAGCAGTTTAGCGAACAGGGGGAACACTGAAGCTTTCTTT. Its translation: CASSLANRGNTEAFF.

This clone has a handful of counts. This chain links TRBV6-1 with TRBJ1-4; D is undetermined. Germline CDR1 reads MNHNS; CDR2 reads SASEGT. The ends were cut back, 6 bases at V and 8 bases at J, with 16 bases in the middle. This CDR3 contains 14 residues. The CDR3 loop reads CASSRGKVSEKLFF. Here the CDR3 DNA reads TGTGCCAGCAGCCGCGGGAAGGTCAGCGAAAAACTGTTTTTT.